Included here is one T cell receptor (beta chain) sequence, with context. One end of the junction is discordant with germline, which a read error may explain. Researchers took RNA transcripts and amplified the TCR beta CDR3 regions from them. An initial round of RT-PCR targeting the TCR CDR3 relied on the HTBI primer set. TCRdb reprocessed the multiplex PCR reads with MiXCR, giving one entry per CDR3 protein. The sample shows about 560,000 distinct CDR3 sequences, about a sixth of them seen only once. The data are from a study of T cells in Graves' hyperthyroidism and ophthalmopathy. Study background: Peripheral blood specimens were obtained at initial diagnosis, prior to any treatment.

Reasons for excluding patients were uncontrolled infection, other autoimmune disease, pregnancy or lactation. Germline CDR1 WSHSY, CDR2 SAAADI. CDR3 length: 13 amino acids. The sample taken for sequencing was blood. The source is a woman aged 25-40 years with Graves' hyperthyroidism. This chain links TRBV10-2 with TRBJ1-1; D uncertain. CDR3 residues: CASSEDLNTKAFF. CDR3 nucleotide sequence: TGCGCCAGCAGTGAGGATTTGAACACTAAAGCTTTCTTT.